A selection of T cell receptor beta chains follows, all from one sample in a study of T cell responses to AZD1222 COVID-19 vaccine. Clones were sequenced by immunoSEQ multiplex PCR, and TCRdb holds only the in-frame ones, with some missing. The sample consists of approximately 220,000 clones, 93% of them appearing once. Material: peripheral blood, obtained on day 0 of MenACWY control vaccination. The receptors here all came from an adult in good health. The CDR3 runs from the conserved cysteine through the conserved F or W. D genes are given only for firm matches.

d_gene: TRBD1; v_gene: TRBV7-9; j_gene: TRBJ1-2; CDR3nt: TGTGCCAGCAGCCTAGGGACAGAAGACTATGGCTACACCTTC; CDR3aa: CASSLGTEDYGYTF
d_gene: -; v_gene: TRBV28; j_gene: TRBJ1-2; CDR3nt: TGTGCCAGCAGTTTAGGAGGGGGGGCCAACTATGGCTACACCTTC; CDR3aa: CASSLGGGANYGYTF
d_gene: -; v_gene: TRBV28; j_gene: TRBJ1-3; CDR3nt: TGTGCCAGCAGGGGGGGTATGGGAAACACCATATATTTT; CDR3aa: CASRGGMGNTIYF
d_gene: TRBD2; v_gene: TRBV28; j_gene: TRBJ2-1; CDR3nt: TGTGCCAGCAGTCAAATAGCGGGGGGGCGCTACAATGAGCAGTTCTTC; CDR3aa: CASSQIAGGRYNEQFF
d_gene: -; v_gene: TRBV19; j_gene: TRBJ1-4; CDR3nt: TGTGCCAGTAGTTTGGACACAACTAATGAAAAACTGTTTTTT; CDR3aa: CASSLDTTNEKLFF
d_gene: -; v_gene: TRBV12-3/TRBV12-4; j_gene: TRBJ1-2; CDR3nt: TGTGCCAGCAGTTTATGGCAGAACTATGGCTACACCTTC; CDR3aa: CASSLWQNYGYTF
d_gene: TRBD1; v_gene: TRBV29-1; j_gene: TRBJ1-1; CDR3nt: TGCAGCGCCTTACAGGGGTACGGCACTGAAGCTTTCTTT; CDR3aa: CSALQGYGTEAFF
d_gene: -; v_gene: TRBV10-3; j_gene: TRBJ2-7; CDR3nt: TGTGCCATCAGTCCCGACTACTACGAGCAGTACTTC; CDR3aa: CAISPDYYEQYF
d_gene: -; v_gene: TRBV5-4; j_gene: TRBJ1-3; CDR3nt: TGTGCCAGCAGCCTGGGGTCAGGGCTTGGAAACACCATATATTTT; CDR3aa: CASSLGSGLGNTIYF
d_gene: -; v_gene: TRBV29-1; j_gene: TRBJ1-2; CDR3nt: TGCAGCGTTGAATTAACAGAGGTCTATGGCTACACCTTC; CDR3aa: CSVELTEVYGYTF
d_gene: TRBD1; v_gene: TRBV9; j_gene: TRBJ1-2; CDR3nt: TGTGCCAGCAGCGCTACGACAGGGGGCGCTGGCTACACCTTC; CDR3aa: CASSATTGGAGYTF
d_gene: -; v_gene: TRBV27; j_gene: TRBJ1-5; CDR3nt: TGTGCCAGCAGTCCCCGGGGGGGACGGGGTCAGCCCCAGCATTTT; CDR3aa: CASSPRGGRGQPQHF